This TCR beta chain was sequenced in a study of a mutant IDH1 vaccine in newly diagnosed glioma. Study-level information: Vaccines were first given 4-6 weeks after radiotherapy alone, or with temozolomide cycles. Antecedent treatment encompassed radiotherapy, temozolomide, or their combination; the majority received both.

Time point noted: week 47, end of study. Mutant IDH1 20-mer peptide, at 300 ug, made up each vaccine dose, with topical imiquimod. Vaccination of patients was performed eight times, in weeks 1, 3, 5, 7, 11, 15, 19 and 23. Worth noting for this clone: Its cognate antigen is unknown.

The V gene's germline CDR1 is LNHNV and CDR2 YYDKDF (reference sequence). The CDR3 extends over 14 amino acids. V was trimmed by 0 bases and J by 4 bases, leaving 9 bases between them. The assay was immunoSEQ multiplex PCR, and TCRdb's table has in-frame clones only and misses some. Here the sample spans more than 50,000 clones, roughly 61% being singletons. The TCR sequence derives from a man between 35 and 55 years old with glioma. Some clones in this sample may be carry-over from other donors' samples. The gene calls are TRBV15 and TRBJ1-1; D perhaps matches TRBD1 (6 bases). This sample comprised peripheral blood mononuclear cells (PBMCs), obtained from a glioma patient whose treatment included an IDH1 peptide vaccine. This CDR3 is CATSREGGATEAFF. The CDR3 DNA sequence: TGTGCCACCAGCAGAGAGGGGGGGGCCACTGAAGCTTTCTTT. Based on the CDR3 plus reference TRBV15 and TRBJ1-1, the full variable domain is DAMVIQNPRYQVTQFGKPVTLSCSQTLNHNVMYWYQQKSSQAPKLLFHYYDKDFNNEADTPDNFQSRRPNTSFCFLDIRSPGLGDTAMYLCATSREGGATEAFFGQGTRLTVV.